The 29 T cell receptor beta chains below come from one sample, sequenced in a study of OX40 agonist ivuxolimab in advanced cancers. Clones were sequenced by immunoSEQ multiplex PCR, and TCRdb holds only the in-frame ones, with some missing. The profile shows around 80,000 clones, around nine tenths of them singletons. Sequences were derived from CD4+ or CD8+ T cells sorted from blood, sampled in a trial of the OX40 agonist ivuxolimab. The receptors shown here come from an adult with an advanced solid tumor such as melanoma, head and neck, liver or kidney cancer.

This chain uses TRBV5-1 with TRBJ2-5, with TRBD2 matching over 8 bases. V trimming: 0 bases; J trimming: 1 base; junction bases outside the gene matches: 5. Germline V gives CDR1 SGHRS, CDR2 YFSETQ. The CDR3 covers 16 residues. CDR3 sequence (DNA): TGCGCCAGCAGCTTGGGCCCGGGGGGGGCCCAAGAGACCCAGTACTTC. This sequence encodes CASSLGPGGAQETQYF.

The chain couples TRBV7-9 to TRBJ2-7, with D possibly being TRBD1 or TRBD2 (5 bases each). V lost 2 bases, J lost 7 bases, and 15 bases lay in between. The CDR3 runs to 14 residues. The germline V gene encodes CDR1 SEHNR and CDR2 FQNEAQ (reference sequence). CDR3 DNA sequence: TGTGCCAGCAGCTTATTGAGGGGACCTCGAGAGCAGTACTTC. Translating it yields CASSLLRGPREQYF.

The chain has TRBV11-2 and TRBJ1-5, with a weak D call TRBD1 (5 bases). Trimming stripped 4 bases from V and 4 bases from J, with 8 bases between. CDR1 and CDR2 from the germline V gene are SGHAT and FQNNGV. The CDR3 loop spans 13 amino acids. The CDR3 spells CASSWGPNQPQHF. CDR3 nucleotides: TGTGCCAGCAGCTGGGGCCCAAATCAGCCCCAGCATTTT. Drawing the rest from reference TRBV11-2 and TRBJ1-5, the complete variable domain is EAGVAQSPRYKIIEKRQSVAFWCNPISGHATLYWYQQILGQGPKLLIQFQNNGVVDDSQLPKDRFSAERLKGVDSTLKIQPAKLEDSAVYLCASSWGPNQPQHFGDGTRLSIL.

This clone was detected only a few times. The chain joins TRBV6-1 to TRBJ2-5; D gene unclear. Trimming cost V 1 base and J 5 bases, with 14 bases left between them. This CDR3 is 15 amino acids long. The V gene's germline CDR1 is MNHNS and CDR2 SASEGT. CDR3 nucleotides: TGTGCCAGCAGTGAAGACTACTACCACGAGGAGACCCAGTACTTC. It encodes CASSEDYYHEETQYF.

The sample holds one count of this clone. The chain links TRBV10-1 to TRBJ2-2, with 9 bases aligning to TRBD1. The CDR3 consists of 17 residues. Germline CDR1 and CDR2: WNHNN and SYGVQD (reference sequence). Germline trimming cut 3 bases from V and 0 bases from J; bases unmatched to any gene: 5. Here the CDR3 reads CASSDPRQGANTGELFF. CDR3 coding DNA: TGCGCCAGCAGTGACCCTAGACAGGGGGCGAACACCGGGGAGCTGTTTTTT.

The chain joins TRBV30 to TRBJ2-5, with 8 bases matching TRBD1. The tail of the sequence fits TRBJ2-7 better, so the J call may be wrong. Per the germline V gene, CDR1 is GTSNPN and CDR2 is SVGIG (reference sequence). The CDR3 sequence is 14 residues long. The CDR3 bases are TGTGCCTGGAGTCTCCTGAACAGGGGGTACGAGCAGTACTTC. It yields the protein CAWSLLNRGYEQYF.

The chain links TRBV27 to TRBJ1-5; D unclear. Germline-derived CDR1 and CDR2 are MNHEY and SMNVEV (reference sequence). V lost 3 bases and J lost 4, with 13 bases in between. The CDR3 has 15 amino acids. The CDR3 sequence: CASSFFPPSNQPQHF. CDR3 nucleotide sequence: TGTGCCAGCAGTTTTTTCCCCCCATCGAATCAGCCCCAGCATTTT.

The genes are TRBV5-1 and TRBJ2-3, with D possibly TRBD2 on 5 matching bases. The CDR3 extends over 15 amino acids. V lost 4 bases and J lost 6, with 18 bases in between. Germline CDR1 reads SGHRS; CDR2 reads YFSETQ. CDR3 coding DNA: TGCGCCAGCAGCCGACTCGGGATCCACGAGGATACGCAGTATTTT. This codes for CASSRLGIHEDTQYF.

The V and J genes are TRBV27 and TRBJ2-7; the D call may be TRBD1 or TRBD2 (5 bases each). This CDR3 region has 16 residues. The germline CDR1 and CDR2 sequences are MNHEY and SMNVEV (reference sequence). Deletions cut 1 base from V and 2 bases from J, with 15 bases between. The CDR3: CASSLYRTQGPYEQYF. In nucleotides, the CDR3 is TGTGCCAGCAGTTTATACCGTACCCAGGGACCCTACGAGCAGTACTTC.

The chain carries TRBV6-5 and TRBJ1-4; 9 bases map to TRBD1. Germline trimming cut 6 bases from V and 4 bases from J; bases unmatched to any gene: 6. The CDR3 extends over 15 amino acids. Germline loops: CDR1 MNHEY, CDR2 SVGAGI. The CDR3 is CASSPGQGYNEKLFF. The CDR3 nucleotides are TGTGCCAGCAGCCCGGGACAGGGTTATAATGAAAAACTGTTTTTT.

V and J are TRBV28 and TRBJ2-1; D is undetermined. Looked up from germline, CDR1 is MDHEN and CDR2 is SYDVKM. V lost 3 bases and J 0 bases, leaving 6 bases between the germline ends. This CDR3 has 14 amino acids. This chain's CDR3 is CASSFPPSYNEQFF. For the CDR3, the DNA is TGTGCCAGCAGTTTCCCCCCCTCCTACAATGAGCAGTTCTTC. The full variable domain, rest sourced from reference TRBV28 and TRBJ2-1, is DVKVTQSSRYLVKRTGEKVFLECVQDMDHENMFWYRQDPGLGLRLIYFSYDVKMKEKGDIPEGYSVSREKKERFSLILESASTNQTSMYLCASSFPPSYNEQFFGPGTRLTVL.

This clone showed up just a few times. The chain joins TRBV18 to TRBJ1-5, with D possibly matching TRBD1 (6 bases). V was pared by 5 bases and J by 7 bases, with 12 bases between. The germline V gene encodes CDR1 KGHSH and CDR2 LQKENI. The CDR3 has 13 amino acids. The chain's CDR3 is CASSSGAGQPQHF. Written as DNA, the CDR3 is TGTGCCAGCTCATCAGGGGCGGGCCAGCCCCAGCATTTT. Complete variable domain (other parts from reference TRBV18 and TRBJ1-5): NAGVMQNPRHLVRRRGQEARLRCSPMKGHSHVYWYRQLPEEGLKFMVYLQKENIIDESGMPKERFSAEFPKEGPSILRIQQVVRGDSAAYFCASSSGAGQPQHFGDGTRLSIL.

The J gene is TRBJ1-5, the V gene TRBV10-3; no clear D gene. This CDR3 has 17 residues. Deletions cut 0 bases from V and 0 bases from J, with 12 bases between. Germline V lookup: CDR1 ENHRY, CDR2 SYGVKD. CDR3 residues: CAISESRSSNSNQPQHF. DNA for the CDR3: TGTGCCATCAGTGAGTCTAGGTCCTCCAATAGCAATCAGCCCCAGCATTTT.

The J gene is TRBJ1-2, the V gene TRBV30; 7 bases are shared with TRBD1. Germline CDR1 GTSNPN, CDR2 SVGIG (reference sequence). V gave up 1 base and J gave up 13 bases; unmatched junction bases: 21. This CDR3 spans 16 amino acids. The CDR3 protein is CAWSATGISSMATVTF. The CDR3 region has the DNA TGTGCCTGGAGTGCGACAGGGATCTCCTCTATGGCTACAGTCACCTTC.

The V and J genes are TRBV18 and TRBJ2-7; D gene uncertain. Germline-derived CDR1 and CDR2 are KGHSH and LQKENI. This CDR3 spans 14 amino acids. V was cut by 3 bases and J by 1 base, with 10 bases left in between. The CDR3 bases are TGTGCCAGCTCACCTAACGGTGGGTCCTACGAGCAGTACGTC. This encodes CASSPNGGSYEQYV.

V is TRBV5-4 and J is TRBJ1-3; 7 bases align to TRBD1. Per the germline V gene, CDR1 is SGHNT and CDR2 is YYREEE (reference sequence). The CDR3 covers 16 residues. V lost 3 bases to trimming and J lost 0 bases; unmatched junction nucleotides: 6. The CDR3 coding sequence is TGTGCCAGCAGCTCGGGACAGTCCATCTCTGGAAACACCATATATTTT. Its translation: CASSSGQSISGNTIYF.

In its sample, this clone was seen a few times. The V call is TRBV5-4, the J call TRBJ1-2; TRBD1 matches at 7 bases. With 4 bases clipped from V and 4 bases from J, the junction kept 4 bases outside the gene matches. Germline-derived CDR1 and CDR2 are SGHNT and YYREEE (reference sequence). The length of the CDR3 is 13 residues. The CDR3 loop is CASSHRDSYGYTF. The CDR3 DNA reads as TGTGCCAGCAGCCACCGGGACAGCTATGGCTACACCTTC.

The chain is built from TRBV29-1 and TRBJ1-4; perhaps TRBD1 as D (5 bases). The CDR3 runs 14 residues. Trimming took off 5 bases at V and 4 bases at J, with 14 bases between the two ends. Germline V gene lookup returns CDR1 SQVTM and CDR2 ANQGSEA. The CDR3 sequence is CSVQGYGHNEKLFF. The CDR3 DNA follows: TGCAGCGTTCAGGGATACGGACATAATGAAAAACTGTTTTTT.

V usage is TRBV6-1 and J usage is TRBJ2-7, with D uncertain. V shed 2 bases and J shed 3 bases, with 8 bases lying between them. The germline V gene has CDR1 MNHNS and CDR2 SASEGT. This CDR3 region has 13 residues. The CDR3: CASSEMWYYEQYV. CDR3 nucleotides: TGTGCCAGCAGTGAAATGTGGTACTACGAGCAGTACGTC.

This clone was seen only a few times. The genes are TRBV10-2 and TRBJ2-6; TRBD1 aligns across 7 bases. CDR3 length equals 15 residues. CDR1 and CDR2 (germline): WSHSY, SAAADI. Trimming cost V 8 bases and J 0 bases; bases outside gene matches: 4. The CDR3 sequence is CASGTDRSGANVLTF. CDR3 DNA sequence: TGCGCCAGCGGGACAGACCGCTCTGGGGCCAACGTCCTGACTTTC.

V and J are TRBV21-1 and TRBJ2-7; no DNA check was done on the table's D call, TRBD1. TRBV21-1 is recorded as a pseudogene. The CDR3 has 15 residues. CDR3 loop: CASSKDNRDIYEQYV. DNA of the CDR3: TGTGCCAGCAGCAAAGACAATAGGGACATCTACGAGCAGTACGTC.

This rearrangement joins TRBV28 to TRBJ1-4, with TRBD1 as a possible D gene (6 bases). The V gene's germline CDR1 is MDHEN and CDR2 SYDVKM. V lost 2 bases and J lost 0, with 7 bases in between. The CDR3 covers 15 residues. CDR3 amino acids: CASSLGGSTNEKLFF. The CDR3 coding sequence is TGTGCCAGCAGTTTAGGGGGCTCAACTAATGAAAAACTGTTTTTT.

The chain couples TRBV2 to TRBJ2-5, with D possibly being TRBD2 (5 bases). Trimming took 2 bases from V and 2 from J, leaving 9 bases between them. The length of the CDR3 is 14 residues. Germline V CDR1 and CDR2: SNHLY, FYNNEI. CDR3 protein: CASSEWEPQETQYF. CDR3 coding DNA: TGTGCCAGCAGTGAATGGGAGCCACAAGAGACCCAGTACTTC.

The rearrangement joins TRBV10-3 to TRBJ1-5; tentatively, D is TRBD1 (5 bases). The V end was cut by 8 bases, the J end by 5 bases, with 10 bases between. CDR3 length: 12 residues. Germline CDR1 reads ENHRY; CDR2 reads SYGVKD. CDR3 nucleotide sequence: TGTGCCATCGGGGGGACCGATCAGCCCCAGCATTTT. Its translation is CAIGGTDQPQHF.

The chain employs TRBV6-6 and TRBJ1-2; a weak D match, TRBD1 (6 bases). CDR1 is MNHNY, CDR2 SVGAGI, per germline (reference sequence). Trimming left V 5 bases short and J 5 bases short, with 12 bases between. CDR3 length: 13 residues. Here the CDR3 DNA reads TGTGCCAGCAGTCAAGGACAGACTTATGGCTACACCTTC. Protein product: CASSQGQTYGYTF.

The rearrangement links TRBV19 to TRBJ1-6; 8 nucleotides match TRBD1. CDR1 is LNHDA and CDR2 is SQIVND in the germline V gene (reference sequence). The CDR3 is 14 amino acids. V was clipped by 3 bases and J by 6 bases; unmatched bases: 1. This CDR3 is CASSMQGANSPLHF. The CDR3 region has the DNA TGTGCCAGTAGTATGCAGGGGGCTAATTCACCCCTCCACTTT.

The chain is built from TRBV18 and TRBJ2-5, with D perhaps matching TRBD1 (5 bases). Germline CDR1 is KGHSH and CDR2 is LQKENI. CDR3 size: 15 residues. With 6 bases removed from V and 1 base from J, the gap between germline ends came to 15 bases. DNA for the CDR3: TGTGCCAGCTCGCCCAGGGAAAGTAGCCAAGAGACCCAGTACTTC. Its protein is CASSPRESSQETQYF.

The chain combines TRBV2 with TRBJ1-4; TRBD1 matches at 9 bases. CDR3 size: 14 residues. The germline CDR1 and CDR2 sequences are SNHLY and FYNNEI. Trimming removed 7 bases from V and 8 bases from J; junction bases left unmatched: 8. The chain's CDR3 is CASMGQGGGEKLFF. The CDR3 DNA follows: TGTGCCAGCATGGGACAGGGAGGTGGAGAAAAACTGTTTTTT. The whole variable domain, filled in from reference TRBV2 and TRBJ1-4, reads EPEVTQTPSHQVTQMGQEVILRCVPISNHLYFYWYRQILGQKVEFLVSFYNNEISEKSEIFDDQFSVERPDGSNFTLKIRSTKLEDSAMYFCASMGQGGGEKLFFGSGTQLSVL.

CDR3 DNA sequence: TGTGCCAGCAGCCTCGTGTTTGGCTCTGGAAACACCATATATTTT. It is translated as CASSLVFGSGNTIYF. The V gene is TRBV7-9, the J gene TRBJ1-3; D ambiguous. Germline loops: CDR1 SEHNR, CDR2 FQNEAQ (reference sequence). V shed 5 bases and J shed 0 bases, with 11 bases lying between them. The CDR3 consists of 15 residues. Supplemented by reference TRBV7-9 and TRBJ1-3, the full variable domain reads DTGVSQNPRHKITKRGQNVTFRCDPISEHNRLYWYRQTLGQGPEFLTYFQNEAQLEKSRLLSDRFSAERPKGSFSTLEIQRTEQGDSAMYLCASSLVFGSGNTIYFGEGSWLTVV.